This is a list of T cell receptor beta chains from one sample in a study of cytomegalovirus exposure and HLA in healthy donors. Assay: immunoSEQ multiplex PCR; the TCRdb copy retains only in-frame clones and omits some. Of 130,000 to 150,000 clones detected, less than 85% appear once; the ten largest clones hold almost 7%. The sequenced sample was PBMCs. The source of these receptors is a man in his forties in good health and CMV-seropositive. The CDR3 runs from the conserved cysteine through the conserved F or W. D genes are given only for firm matches. Size is omitted from some rows. Given values are once, few, many or a class for expanded clones.

V: TRBV7-6
D: -
J: TRBJ2-7
size: few
CDR3: CASSFGEGAYEQYF
DNA: TGTGCCAGCAGCTTCGGTGAGGGAGCCTACGAGCAGTACTTC

V: TRBV19
D: -
J: TRBJ1-5
size: -
CDR3: CASSPSGVGGKGNQPQHF
DNA: TGTGCCAGTAGTCCCAGCGGGGTTGGGGGTAAGGGCAATCAGCCCCAGCATTTT

V: TRBV4-2
D: -
J: TRBJ2-7
size: -
CDR3: CASSQVRSYHEQYF
DNA: TGTGCCAGCAGCCAAGTTCGAAGCTACCACGAGCAGTACTTC

V: TRBV27
D: -
J: TRBJ2-1
size: -
CDR3: CASSIDNFNEQFF
DNA: TGTGCCAGCAGTATTGACAACTTCAATGAGCAGTTCTTC

V: TRBV7-2
D: -
J: TRBJ2-3
size: -
CDR3: CASSPQKGLGTDTQYF
DNA: TGTGCCAGCAGCCCCCAAAAGGGACTCGGCACAGATACGCAGTATTTT

V: TRBV29-1
D: -
J: TRBJ1-4
size: -
CDR3: CSVESEEKLFF
DNA: TGCAGCGTTGAATCTGAGGAAAAACTGTTTTTT

V: TRBV5-1
D: -
J: TRBJ2-1
size: -
CDR3: CASSLGGGLSPKASEQFF
DNA: TGCGCCAGCAGCTTAGGGGGCGGACTAAGCCCCAAGGCGAGTGAGCAGTTCTTC

V: TRBV5-4
D: TRBD1
J: TRBJ1-4
size: -
CDR3: CASSPGQGRNEKLFF
DNA: TGTGCCAGCAGCCCCGGACAGGGTAGGAATGAAAAACTGTTTTTT

V: TRBV6-1
D: -
J: TRBJ1-2
size: -
CDR3: CASSEGAGYGYTF
DNA: TGTGCCAGCAGTGAAGGGGCGGGGTATGGCTACACCTTC

V: TRBV4-3
D: -
J: TRBJ2-5
size: -
CDR3: CASSRDLQETQYF
DNA: TGCGCCAGCAGCCGAGACCTGCAAGAGACCCAGTACTTC

V: TRBV5-4
D: TRBD1
J: TRBJ1-1
size: few
CDR3: CASSFAGTGNTEAFF
DNA: TGTGCCAGCAGCTTCGCCGGGACAGGGAACACTGAAGCTTTCTTT

V: TRBV6-1
D: -
J: TRBJ1-1
size: -
CDR3: CASRETLGGEAFF
DNA: TGTGCCAGCAGGGAGACTCTAGGGGGTGAAGCTTTCTTT

V: TRBV19
D: TRBD2
J: TRBJ2-4
size: -
CDR3: CASSIVVLAGGRTKNIQYF
DNA: TGTGCCAGTAGTATAGTGGTACTAGCGGGGGGCCGGACCAAAAACATTCAGTACTTC

V: TRBV5-1
D: -
J: TRBJ2-1
size: -
CDR3: CASRSTGQVRNEQFF
DNA: TGCGCCAGCAGGAGTACAGGGCAGGTTAGAAATGAGCAGTTCTTC

V: TRBV4-3
D: -
J: TRBJ2-2
size: few
CDR3: CASSSLRTLSTGELFF
DNA: TGCGCCAGCAGCTCCCTCCGGACTCTTAGCACCGGGGAGCTGTTTTTT

V: TRBV30
D: TRBD1
J: TRBJ2-7
size: once
CDR3: CAWQRTGNFYEQYF
DNA: TGTGCCTGGCAGAGGACAGGGAATTTTTACGAGCAGTACTTC

V: TRBV25-1
D: -
J: TRBJ2-7
size: -
CDR3: CASSEYGASAYEQYF
DNA: TGTGCCAGCAGTGAATATGGGGCTAGCGCCTACGAGCAGTACTTC

V: TRBV6-5
D: TRBD1
J: TRBJ2-3
size: -
CDR3: CASTNRDRGTDTQYF
DNA: TGTGCCAGCACCAACAGGGACAGGGGTACAGATACGCAGTATTTT

V: TRBV5-1
D: TRBD2
J: TRBJ2-5
size: -
CDR3: CASLPSPSGDRETQYF
DNA: TGCGCCAGCCTACCTTCCCCCAGCGGGGACCGGGAGACCCAGTACTTC

V: TRBV28
D: -
J: TRBJ1-3
size: -
CDR3: CASSSRGNTIYF
DNA: TGTGCCAGCAGTTCACGGGGAAACACCATATATTTT

V: TRBV5-1
D: TRBD1
J: TRBJ2-2
size: few
CDR3: CASSLSRDRAGELFF
DNA: TGCGCCAGCAGCTTATCCCGGGACAGGGCCGGGGAGCTGTTTTTT

V: TRBV19
D: -
J: TRBJ1-1
size: -
CDR3: CASSTDRTANTEAFF
DNA: TGTGCCAGTAGTACTGATCGGACAGCGAACACTGAAGCTTTCTTT

V: TRBV5-8
D: TRBD1
J: TRBJ2-5
size: -
CDR3: CASSLWGPGQGGETQYF
DNA: TGTGCCAGCAGCTTGTGGGGACCGGGACAGGGAGGTGAGACCCAGTACTTC

V: TRBV6-6
D: TRBD1
J: TRBJ1-1
size: -
CDR3: CASTDRGGTEAFF
DNA: TGTGCCAGCACCGACAGGGGCGGGACTGAAGCTTTCTTT

V: TRBV4-2
D: -
J: TRBJ2-7
size: -
CDR3: CASSQRQDAYEQYF
DNA: TGTGCCAGCAGCCAAAGACAGGATGCCTACGAGCAGTACTTC

V: TRBV19
D: TRBD2
J: TRBJ2-2
size: few
CDR3: CASSITAGAIGELFF
DNA: TGTGCCAGTAGTATAACCGCGGGAGCAATCGGGGAGCTGTTTTTT

V: TRBV5-5
D: -
J: TRBJ1-1
size: -
CDR3: CASSLAGGGPQANTEAFF
DNA: TGTGCCAGCAGCTTGGCGGGGGGAGGACCCCAAGCGAACACTGAAGCTTTCTTT

V: TRBV5-4
D: TRBD1
J: TRBJ1-1
size: -
CDR3: CASSSRQGGATFF
DNA: TGTGCCAGCAGCTCCCGACAGGGTGGGGCAACTTTCTTT

V: TRBV7-7
D: -
J: TRBJ2-2
size: -
CDR3: CASSLVEASENTGELFF
DNA: TGTGCTAGCAGCTTAGTCGAGGCTAGCGAAAACACCGGGGAGCTGTTTTTT

V: TRBV7-9
D: -
J: TRBJ2-7
size: -
CDR3: CASSLAGAGVFEQYF
DNA: TGTGCCAGCAGCTTAGCGGGGGCAGGGGTTTTCGAGCAGTACTTC

V: TRBV5-1
D: -
J: TRBJ1-1
size: -
CDR3: CASSLASQGSEAFF
DNA: TGCGCCAGCAGCTTGGCCAGCCAGGGCTCTGAAGCTTTCTTT

V: TRBV6-5
D: TRBD1
J: TRBJ1-2
size: -
CDR3: CASSFGQGFGYTF
DNA: TGTGCCAGCAGTTTCGGACAGGGGTTTGGCTACACCTTC

V: TRBV5-1
D: -
J: TRBJ2-4
size: once
CDR3: CASSLAGGATDIQYF
DNA: TGCGCCAGCAGCTTGGCTGGGGGGGCAACGGACATTCAGTACTTC

V: TRBV7-8
D: TRBD1
J: TRBJ1-3
size: -
CDR3: CASSLSRTPGGGNTIYF
DNA: TGTGCCAGCAGCTTGAGCAGGACCCCAGGGGGAGGAAACACCATATATTTT

V: TRBV11-3
D: -
J: TRBJ1-1
size: -
CDR3: CASSWGRLTEAFF
DNA: TGTGCCAGCAGCTGGGGGAGGTTAACTGAAGCTTTCTTT

V: TRBV28
D: -
J: TRBJ2-2
size: -
CDR3: CASGERYTGELFF
DNA: TGTGCCAGCGGGGAGCGGTACACCGGGGAGCTGTTTTTT

V: TRBV6-5
D: -
J: TRBJ1-3
size: few
CDR3: CASSYGSSGNTIYF
DNA: TGTGCCAGCAGTTACGGCAGCTCTGGAAACACCATATATTTT

V: TRBV23-1
D: -
J: TRBJ1-2
size: -
CDR3: CASSPGVPNYGYTF
DNA: TGCGCCAGCAGTCCGGGGGTTCCTAACTATGGCTACACCTTC

V: TRBV5-1
D: TRBD1
J: TRBJ1-2
size: -
CDR3: CASRPGGNYGYTF
DNA: TGCGCCAGCAGGCCAGGGGGTAACTATGGCTACACCTTC

V: TRBV2
D: TRBD1
J: TRBJ1-6
size: -
CDR3: CASSARTGAYNSPLHF
DNA: TGTGCCAGCAGTGCTAGGACAGGCGCCTATAATTCACCCCTCCACTTT

V: TRBV7-2
D: -
J: TRBJ2-1
size: -
CDR3: CASSSGIGNEQFF
DNA: TGTGCCAGCAGCTCCGGGATCGGGAATGAGCAGTTCTTC

V: TRBV7-2
D: -
J: TRBJ2-5
size: few
CDR3: CASSGRDGKETQYF
DNA: TGTGCCAGCAGCGGCAGGGATGGCAAAGAGACCCAGTACTTC

V: TRBV4-1
D: -
J: TRBJ1-3
size: -
CDR3: CASSQAGLGASGNTIYF
DNA: TGCGCCAGCAGCCAAGCTGGCTTGGGGGCGTCCGGAAACACCATATATTTT

V: TRBV6-5
D: -
J: TRBJ1-1
size: -
CDR3: CASSRGGVSTEAFF
DNA: TGTGCCAGCAGCCGAGGGGGGGTCAGCACTGAAGCTTTCTTT

V: TRBV5-1
D: -
J: TRBJ1-3
size: -
CDR3: CASSSGQVSSGNTIYF
DNA: TGCGCCAGCAGCTCCGGTCAGGTCAGCTCTGGAAACACCATATATTTT